This is a list of T cell receptor beta chains from one sample in a study of T cell changes during pregnancy in multiple sclerosis. This table comes from immunoSEQ multiplex PCR, and its TCRdb copy is limited to in-frame clones, with some not included. The sample has about 59,000 clones, over 75% seen once. The sequencing used peripheral blood, collected before pregnancy. Every receptor here comes from a female donor with multiple sclerosis, enrolled in a pregnancy study. The CDR3 runs from the conserved cysteine through the conserved F or W. A D gene is named only where the DNA matches it firmly. Expanded clones get a size class; other rows say once, few or many, or leave the size out.

j_call v_call d_call clone_size cdr3_length cdr3_nt cdr3_aa
TRBJ1-1 TRBV5-4 TRBD1 . 13 TGTGCCAGCAGCTCCCACAGGGGCACTGAAGCTTTCTTT CASSSHRGTEAFF
TRBJ1-2 TRBV7-2 TRBD1 . 12 TGTGCCAGCAGCAACACAGGGGTCGGCTACACCTTC CASSNTGVGYTF
TRBJ2-1 TRBV4-2 TRBD2 . 17 TGTGCCAGCAGCCAAGAAGGGGAAGCGGGGGGAAACAATGAGCAGTTCTTC CASSQEGEAGGNNEQFF
TRBJ2-7 TRBV18 TRBD1 . 14 TGTGCCAGCTCAATCGACAGGGGTGTCTACGAGCAGTACTTC CASSIDRGVYEQYF
TRBJ2-5 TRBV6-1 . . 15 TGTGCCAGCAAGCTCCAGGGTGGATACCAAGAGACCCAGTACTTC CASKLQGGYQETQYF
TRBJ1-5 TRBV6-1 TRBD1 . 15 TGTGCCAGCAGGCAACCGACAGGGTTAAATCAGCCCCAGCATTTT CASRQPTGLNQPQHF
TRBJ2-3 TRBV6-5 TRBD2 . 16 TGTGCCAGCAGTTACTCTTTAGCGGGGGTCGCAGATACGCAGTATTTT CASSYSLAGVADTQYF
TRBJ1-2 TRBV6-5 TRBD1 . 15 TGTGCCAGCAGTACAAGACAGGGGGAGGGCTATGGCTACACCTTC CASSTRQGEGYGYTF
TRBJ1-6 TRBV5-6 . . 13 TGTGCCAGCAGCGCGGACAGAGACTCACCCCTCCACTTT CASSADRDSPLHF
TRBJ1-1 TRBV5-3 . . 15 TGTGCCAGAAGCTTCCCCGGGCAGGGGAACACTGAAGCTTTCTTT CARSFPGQGNTEAFF
TRBJ2-7 TRBV11-2 TRBD1 . 14 TGTGCCAGCAGCTTATTCCAGGGGGCGGGGGAGCAGTACTTC CASSLFQGAGEQYF
TRBJ1-1 TRBV6-1 TRBD1 . 14 TGTGCCAGCAGATCGACAGGGGGGGTAACTGAAGCTTTCTTT CASRSTGGVTEAFF
TRBJ1-1 TRBV5-4 . . 15 TGTGCCAGCAGCTTGGCCGGAGGAGGGAACACTGAAGCTTTCTTT CASSLAGGGNTEAFF
TRBJ1-1 TRBV5-4 . . 15 TGTGCCAGCAGCCCGAAACAGGGATTTAACACTGAAGCTTTCTTT CASSPKQGFNTEAFF
TRBJ1-1 TRBV19 TRBD1 . 14 TGTGCCAGTTCTAGGCGGACAGGGCACACTGAAGCTTTCTTT CASSRRTGHTEAFF
TRBJ2-6 TRBV5-4 . . 17 TGTGCCAGCCTATTACGGACAGTACTCTCTGGGGCCAACGTCCTGACTTTC CASLLRTVLSGANVLTF
TRBJ2-3 TRBV6-5 . . 15 TGTGCCAGCAGTTACTCGATAGATCACACAGATACGCAGTATTTT CASSYSIDHTDTQYF
TRBJ2-3 TRBV29-1 . . 12 TGCAGCTTTCACGCGGTCACAGATACGCAGTATTTT CSFHAVTDTQYF
TRBJ2-1 TRBV9 TRBD2 . 16 TGTGCCAGCAGCGAGATTAGCGGGAGCTCCTACAATGAGCAGTTCTTC CASSEISGSSYNEQFF
TRBJ1-4 TRBV6-6 . . 14 TGTGCCAGCAGTTACGAAGACCGGGTGAGAAAACTGTTTTTT CASSYEDRVRKLFF
TRBJ2-1 TRBV7-8 . . 14 TGTGCCAGCAGCTTAGGGCTAGGAGTACATGAGCAGTTCTTC CASSLGLGVHEQFF
TRBJ2-1 TRBV19 TRBD2 . 17 TGTGCCAGCTTCCCGGGAGTAGGCGGGGGGGCCCACAATGAGCAGTTCTTC CASFPGVGGGAHNEQFF
TRBJ1-5 TRBV12-5 . . 16 TGTGCTAGTGGTTTGACGGCGGGAGGATTCAATCAGCCCCAGCATTTT CASGLTAGGFNQPQHF
TRBJ2-2 TRBV11-2 . once 16 TGTGCCAGCAGCTTTTTTCTACCGAGGATTACCGGGGAGCTGTTTTTT CASSFFLPRITGELFF
TRBJ1-3 TRBV27 . . 12 TGTGCCAGCATATCCCCCGTGAGGACCATATATTTT CASISPVRTIYF
TRBJ2-5 TRBV6-5 TRBD2 . 15 TGTGCCAGCACTGGACGGGGGGGCCGGGGGGAGACCCAGTACTTC CASTGRGGRGETQYF
TRBJ2-7 TRBV2 . . 13 TGTGCCACCTTACGGGGAAGCTCCTACGAGCAGTACTTC CATLRGSSYEQYF
TRBJ2-7 TRBV7-2 . . 15 TGTGCCAGCAGCTCAAACCCTACCGGGTGGTACGAGCAGTACTTC CASSSNPTGWYEQYF
TRBJ1-1 TRBV4-2 TRBD1 . 15 TGTGCCAGCAGCCAAGATGGGACAGGGAACACTGAAGCTTTCTTT CASSQDGTGNTEAFF
TRBJ2-5 TRBV27 TRBD2 . 14 TGTGCCAGCAGCGCGGGGACTAGCGCGAAGACCCAGTACTTC CASSAGTSAKTQYF
TRBJ1-4 TRBV19 . . 18 TGTGCCAGTAGACCAGGGCGCGCCCGGTTGGGGGGTTATGAAAAACTGTTTTTT CASRPGRARLGGYEKLFF
TRBJ2-3 TRBV27 . . 13 TGTGCCAGCAGTTTACGTCCCACAGATACGCAGTATTTT CASSLRPTDTQYF
TRBJ2-1 TRBV19 . . 15 TGTGCCAGTACCTCAGGGGATTTCTCCTACAATGAGCAGTTCTTC CASTSGDFSYNEQFF
TRBJ1-1 TRBV18 . . 19 TGTGCCAGCTCACCGGATCGTAGGGACACCCATGATATCAACACTGAAGCTTTCTTT CASSPDRRDTHDINTEAFF
TRBJ2-7 TRBV5-1 TRBD1 . 14 TGCGCCAGCAGCCGGGACAGGGCAGCCTACGAGCAGTACTTC CASSRDRAAYEQYF
TRBJ2-7 TRBV4-3 . . 13 TGCGCCAGCAGCCAAGGCGAGGCCTACGAGCAGTACTTC CASSQGEAYEQYF
TRBJ2-3 TRBV7-8 TRBD1 . 17 TGTGCCAGCAGCCCCCGGGACAGGGTGGGGAGCACAGATACGCAGTATTTT CASSPRDRVGSTDTQYF
TRBJ2-7 TRBV4-1 TRBD1 . 15 TGCGCCAGCAGCCCAAATACACAGGGGGCCTACGAGCAGTACTTC CASSPNTQGAYEQYF
TRBJ1-3 TRBV29-1 . few 12 TGCAGCGCAGGAGGGACTGGAAACACCATATATTTT CSAGGTGNTIYF
TRBJ2-2 TRBV6-1 TRBD2 few 15 TGTGCCACCGTCCCGGGACTACCGAACACCGGGGAGCTGTTTTTT CATVPGLPNTGELFF